This is a list of T cell receptor beta chains from one sample in a study of post-analysis software for immune sequencing data. TCRdb passed the PCR reads through MiXCR, listing each CDR3 protein once. The table includes 700,000 to 900,000 distinct CDR3 sequences, more than 45% detected once. Sequenced sample: blood. These receptors were taken from a girl between 5 and 17 years old with multiple sclerosis. Each CDR3 is given with its conserved first and last residue. D genes are given only for firm matches. Some rows have no size entry. The others give once, few or many, or a class for an expanded clone.

>.|.|TRBJ2-1|TRBV7-8
TGTGCCAGCAGCTTAAAGGGAGGTCCCCAGACCTCCTACAATGAGCAGTTCTTC
CASSLKGGPQTSYNEQFF
>.|TRBD2|TRBJ2-7|TRBV20-1
TGCAGTGCTAGATTAACGACTAGCGGGCACTCCTACGAGCAGTACTTC
CSARLTTSGHSYEQYF
>.|.|TRBJ2-3|TRBV5-1
TGCGCCAGCAGCTTGGAAGGGTATCCAGATACGCAGTATTTT
CASSLEGYPDTQYF
>.|.|TRBJ2-1|TRBV5-1
TGCGCCAGCAGCCACGGGGTAGCCACCTACAATGAGCAGTTCTTC
CASSHGVATYNEQFF
>.|TRBD2|TRBJ2-1|TRBV9
TGTGCCAGCAGCGCTGACGGGAGGACCGTTGAGCAGTTCTTC
CASSADGRTVEQFF
>few|.|TRBJ2-3|TRBV24-1
TGTGCCACCAGTGTGGAAGGGGCGAACCCAGATACGCAGTATTTT
CATSVEGANPDTQYF
>few|TRBD1|TRBJ1-1|TRBV12-3/TRBV12-4
TGTGCCAGCAGTTTATACGGACAGGGGGGCACTGAAGCTTTCTTT
CASSLYGQGGTEAFF
>.|.|TRBJ2-7|TRBV20-1
TGCAGTGCTAGTACGGGCCGTACCTACGAGCAGTACTTC
CSASTGRTYEQYF
>.|TRBD2|TRBJ2-7|TRBV4-2
TGTGCCAGCAGCCAGACCCCGACTAGCGGGAGGGCCCTCGAGCAGTACTTC
CASSQTPTSGRALEQYF
>.|.|TRBJ2-1|TRBV15
TGTGCCACCAGGACGCTGCAGGTCGATGAGCAGTTCTTC
CATRTLQVDEQFF
>.|TRBD1|TRBJ2-6|TRBV9
TGTGCCAGCAGCGGGTACAGGGGTTCCTCTTCCTCTGGGGCCAACGTCCTGACTTTC
CASSGYRGSSSSGANVLTF
>.|TRBD2|TRBJ2-1|TRBV6-5
TGTGCCAGCAGTCGGGTCACTAGCGGGCCCCACAATGAGCAGTTCTTC
CASSRVTSGPHNEQFF
>.|.|TRBJ2-5|TRBV28
TGTGCCAGCGGCGGACGGACCCGGACACAAGAGACCCAGTACTTC
CASGGRTRTQETQYF
>.|.|TRBJ2-7|TRBV7-2
TGTGCCAGCAGCCGTCGAGAGGTAATACGAGGGTCCTACGAGCAGTACTTC
CASSRREVIRGSYEQYF
>.|TRBD2|TRBJ2-4|TRBV4-2
TGTGCCAGCAGCCAAGGCGCCCGGACTAGCGGGAAAAACATTCAGTACTTC
CASSQGARTSGKNIQYF
>.|TRBD2|TRBJ2-5|TRBV5-1
TGCGCCAGCAGCCCGGGGGGACTAGCTTGGACATGGGAGACCCAGTACTTC
CASSPGGLAWTWETQYF
>.|.|TRBJ2-3|TRBV5-1
TGCGCCAGCAGCTCGCATGGGGATACGCAGTATTTT
CASSSHGDTQYF
>.|.|TRBJ2-7|TRBV28
TGTGCCAGCAGTTTAGCCGGGACTCGGAACGATCAGTACTTC
CASSLAGTRNDQYF
>few|.|TRBJ2-7|TRBV29-1
TGCAGCGTGGGCGGCTTTCTGGACGAGCAGTACTTC
CSVGGFLDEQYF
>few|.|TRBJ2-7|TRBV6-5
TGTGCCAGCAGTCCCCCCAGGACCAACGAGCAGTACTTC
CASSPPRTNEQYF
>few|TRBD2|TRBJ2-5|TRBV20-1
TGCAGTGCTTCCTCTATAGCGGGACGTAGAGAGACCCAGTACTTC
CSASSIAGRRETQYF
>.|.|TRBJ1-1|TRBV12-3/TRBV12-4
TGTGCCAGCAGTCAAGGACGGGAGAACACTGAAGCTTTCTTT
CASSQGRENTEAFF
>.|.|TRBJ2-3|TRBV29-1
TGCAGCGTTGAGCAGGGAATGGGGGATACGCAGTATTTT
CSVEQGMGDTQYF
>.|.|TRBJ2-7|TRBV12-3/TRBV12-4
TGTGCCAGCAGTGCGGACTCGTCCCGAGCCTACGAGCAGTACTTC
CASSADSSRAYEQYF
>.|TRBD2|TRBJ2-7|TRBV7-2
TGTGCCAGCAGCCGGACTAGCGGGAGGCTTATTTCGTACGAGCAGTACTTC
CASSRTSGRLISYEQYF
>.|.|TRBJ2-3|TRBV4-1
TGCGCCAGCAGCCAAGGTCCGGTAGGGGCAGATACGCAGTATTTT
CASSQGPVGADTQYF
>few|TRBD2|TRBJ2-1|TRBV10-3
TGTGCCATCAGTCACCCGGGACTAGCGGGAGGGCCTGATGAGCAGTTCTTC
CAISHPGLAGGPDEQFF
>.|.|TRBJ2-3|TRBV20-1
TGCAGTGCCACGACTTCTTCTCCCACAGATACGCAGTATTTT
CSATTSSPTDTQYF
>.|.|TRBJ2-7|TRBV5-1
TGCGCCAGCAGCTTGGCAGGGCTCCCAAGGTTGGACGAGCAGTACTTC
CASSLAGLPRLDEQYF
>.|.|TRBJ1-5|TRBV9
TGTGCCAGCAGCCCCGATGGGTATAGCAATCAGCCCCAGCATTTT
CASSPDGYSNQPQHF
>few|TRBD1|TRBJ2-1|TRBV5-1
TGCGCCAGCAGCTCCCTAACCCGCACCGACAGGGCTGAGCAGTTCTTC
CASSSLTRTDRAEQFF
>.|TRBD2|TRBJ2-7|TRBV29-1
TGCAGCGTTGAAGATCATCGGAGCGGGAGTGACAGCTCCTACGAGCAGTACTTC
CSVEDHRSGSDSSYEQYF
>.|.|TRBJ2-7|TRBV11-2
TGTGCCAGCAGTCAATTCGGCGGGGTATCCTACGAGCAGTACTTC
CASSQFGGVSYEQYF
>few|TRBD2|TRBJ2-7|TRBV6-5
TGTGCCAGCGGTTCGGCGGGAGGGATCTACGAGCAGTACTTC
CASGSAGGIYEQYF
>few|TRBD1|TRBJ2-3|TRBV29-1
TGCAGCGTTGAAGGGACAGGGGGCTTTTTGCCAGATACGCAGTATTTT
CSVEGTGGFLPDTQYF
>many|TRBD1|TRBJ1-1|TRBV7-2
TGTGCCAGCAGCTACCGGACAGGGTTGACTGAAGCTTTCTTT
CASSYRTGLTEAFF
>.|.|TRBJ1-1|TRBV9
TGTGCCAGCAGCGATACACCTTGGGGGGGAAACACTGAAGCTTTCTTT
CASSDTPWGGNTEAFF
>few|.|TRBJ2-7|TRBV6-1
TGTGCCAGCAGTGTCGCAGGCGCCTACGAGCAGTACTTC
CASSVAGAYEQYF
>.|.|TRBJ2-1|TRBV20-1
TGCAGTGCTAGAGAACCTAGTATCCCTGAGCAGTTCTTC
CSAREPSIPEQFF
>few|TRBD2|TRBJ2-7|TRBV27
TGTGCCAGCAAGTCTAGCGGGATCGCCTACGAGCAGTACTTC
CASKSSGIAYEQYF
>.|TRBD2|TRBJ2-1|TRBV12-3/TRBV12-4
TGTGCCAGCAGCCGGGGACTAGCTGTTGCCGATGAGCAGTTCTTC
CASSRGLAVADEQFF
>.|.|TRBJ2-5|TRBV7-8
TGTGCCAGCAGCTTAGACAGACGGGGAGAGACCCAGTACTTC
CASSLDRRGETQYF
>.|.|TRBJ1-5|TRBV11-2
TGTACCAGCAGCTTAGACTTTGAGTTGACCGCGGCTCAGCCCCAGCATTTT
CTSSLDFELTAAQPQHF
>.|TRBD2|TRBJ2-7|TRBV20-1
TGCAGTGCCATAGCGGGAAGCTCGTACGAGCAGTACTTC
CSAIAGSSYEQYF
>.|.|TRBJ2-4|TRBV12-3/TRBV12-4
TGTGCCAGCAGCACTGGGGACCTACGAGGGTACTTC
CASSTGDLRGYF
>.|.|TRBJ1-2|TRBV12-3/TRBV12-4
TGTGCCAGCAGTTTATTATCGGGCAGCTATGGCCACACCTTC
CASSLLSGSYGHTF
>few|TRBD1|TRBJ1-6|TRBV20-1
TGCAGTGCTAGAGGGAGGGGGCTGGAATCACCCCTCCACTTT
CSARGRGLESPLHF
>once|.|TRBJ2-5|TRBV5-1
TGCGCCAGCAGCTTGGGACAGGCCTATCTTCAAGAGACCCAGTACTTC
CASSLGQAYLQETQYF
>few|TRBD1|TRBJ2-7|TRBV20-1
TGCAGTGCTAGGGAGACAGGGGAGTATCCCTACGAGCAGTACTTC
CSARETGEYPYEQYF
>once|TRBD2|TRBJ2-1|TRBV14
TGTGCCAGCAGCCAGGGGAGGAGGGCGCGGGAGACGAGCTCCTACAATGAGCAGTTCTTC
CASSQGRRARETSSYNEQFF
>.|.|TRBJ1-6|TRBV12-3/TRBV12-4
TGTGCCACCACACAGGAGTGGTCTACACCCCTCCACTTT
CATTQEWSTPLHF
>.|TRBD2|TRBJ2-3|TRBV27
TGTGCCTGCAGTTCATTACTAGCGGGGGGGAGCGATACGCAGTATTTT
CACSSLLAGGSDTQYF
>.|.|TRBJ2-7|TRBV4-3
TGCGCCAGCAGCCAAGATATCCCGGACGAGCAGTACTTC
CASSQDIPDEQYF
>.|.|TRBJ2-1|TRBV27
TGTGCCAGCAGCCCAACCCTGGGGATGGGGGCCCAGGAAGAGCAGTTCTTC
CASSPTLGMGAQEEQFF
>.|.|TRBJ1-2|TRBV7-2
TGTGCCAGCAGCGCCAGGCGGGCGGGCGGCTATGGCTACACCTTC
CASSARRAGGYGYTF
>few|TRBD1|TRBJ2-1|TRBV6-2/TRBV6-3
TGTGCCAGCAGGGAGACAGGGGGACGCGGTGAGCAGTTCTTC
CASRETGGRGEQFF
>few|TRBD2|TRBJ2-7|TRBV6-5
TGTGCCAGCAGTTACCTCCCGGGACTAGCGGAGAACTACGAGCAGTACTTC
CASSYLPGLAENYEQYF
>many|.|TRBJ2-5|TRBV28
TGTGCCAGCAATCCGTATACGGGAGCGTGGCAAGAGACCCAGTACTTC
CASNPYTGAWQETQYF
>.|.|TRBJ2-1|TRBV12-3/TRBV12-4
TGTGCCTCATTCCGCCCCGACCTAAATGAGCAGTTCTTC
CASFRPDLNEQFF
>.|TRBD1|TRBJ2-7|TRBV11-2
TGTGCCAGCAGCTTAGATAGGGCAGGGGGATACGAGCAGTACTTC
CASSLDRAGGYEQYF